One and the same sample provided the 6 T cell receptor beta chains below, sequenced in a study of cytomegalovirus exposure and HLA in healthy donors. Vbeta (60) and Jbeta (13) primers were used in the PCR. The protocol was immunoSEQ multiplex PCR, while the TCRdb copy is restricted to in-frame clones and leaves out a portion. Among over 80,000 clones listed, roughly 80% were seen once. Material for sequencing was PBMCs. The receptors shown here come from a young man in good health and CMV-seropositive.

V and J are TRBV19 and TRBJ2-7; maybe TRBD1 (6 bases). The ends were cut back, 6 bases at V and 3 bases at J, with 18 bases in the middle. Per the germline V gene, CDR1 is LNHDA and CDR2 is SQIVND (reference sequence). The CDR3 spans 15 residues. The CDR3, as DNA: TGTGCCAGTAGCAAACAGGGTCTGGGCATCTACGAGCAGTACTTC. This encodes CASSKQGLGIYEQYF.

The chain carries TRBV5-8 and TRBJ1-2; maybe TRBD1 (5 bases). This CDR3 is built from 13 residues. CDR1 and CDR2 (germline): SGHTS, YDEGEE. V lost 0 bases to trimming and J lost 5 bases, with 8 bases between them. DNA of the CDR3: TGTGCCAGCAGCTTGGCCGGGGGGTATGGCTACACCTTC. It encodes CASSLAGGYGYTF.

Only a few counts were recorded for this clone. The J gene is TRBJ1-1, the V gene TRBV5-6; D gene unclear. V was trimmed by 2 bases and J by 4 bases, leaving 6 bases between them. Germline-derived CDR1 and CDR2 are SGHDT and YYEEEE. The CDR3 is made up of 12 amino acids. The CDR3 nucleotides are TGTGCCAGCAGCTTCTTGAGCACTGAAGCTTTCTTT. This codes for CASSFLSTEAFF.

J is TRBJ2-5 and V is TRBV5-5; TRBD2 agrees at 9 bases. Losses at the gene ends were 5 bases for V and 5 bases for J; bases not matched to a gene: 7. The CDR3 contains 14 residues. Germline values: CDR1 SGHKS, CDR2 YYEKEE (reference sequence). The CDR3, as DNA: TGTGCCAGCAGTTTTAGCGGGAGCGTTGAGACCCAGTACTTC. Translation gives CASSFSGSVETQYF.

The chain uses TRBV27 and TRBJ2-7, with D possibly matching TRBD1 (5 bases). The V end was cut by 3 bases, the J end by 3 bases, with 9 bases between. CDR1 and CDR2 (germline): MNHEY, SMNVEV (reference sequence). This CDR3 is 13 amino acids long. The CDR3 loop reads CASSFYDSYEQYF. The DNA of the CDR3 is TGTGCCAGCAGTTTCTATGACAGCTACGAGCAGTACTTC.

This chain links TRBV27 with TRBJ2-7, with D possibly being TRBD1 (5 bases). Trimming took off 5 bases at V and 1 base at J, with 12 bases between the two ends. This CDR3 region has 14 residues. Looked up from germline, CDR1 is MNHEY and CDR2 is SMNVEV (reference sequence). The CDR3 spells CASSPRQHSYEQYF. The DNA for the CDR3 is TGTGCCAGCAGTCCGAGACAGCATTCCTACGAGCAGTACTTC.